This T cell receptor beta chain was identified during a study of CD8 T cells in Susac syndrome. Study-level findings and limits: The study's TCR sequencing and HLA analysis drew on a certain number of individuals. That number was acknowledged as relatively small.

Sequencing targeted TCR beta in T cells from blood (CD8+ and CD4+). Negative isolation was used for CD8+ and CD4+ T cells and FACS enrichment for TEMRA cells. J was trimmed by 5 bases and V by 5 bases; bases with no gene match: 11. The CDR3 runs 15 residues. Germline values: CDR1 SGHVS, CDR2 FNYEAQ. With respect to this clonotype: Antigen: not known.

RNA, at about 0.5 to 1 ug, was reverse transcribed with random hexamers. The amplification used immunoSEQ multiplex PCR on TCR beta CDR3; it spanned 54 Vbeta and 13 Jbeta. TCRdb re-called the immunoSEQ multiplex PCR reads with MiXCR, one entry per CDR3 protein. The table shows over 150,000 distinct CDR3 sequences, with around 93% occurring only once. The chain couples TRBV7-6 to TRBJ2-5; TRBD2 aligns across 7 bases. The sequenced material came from CD4+ T cells from PBMCs. The TCR comes from a human donor with multiple sclerosis. CDR3 DNA sequence: TGTGCCAGCAGCCCCCGGGACTACCCAGGGGAGACCCAGTACTTC. Protein product: CASSPRDYPGETQYF.